The entry that follows covers one T cell receptor (beta chain) sequence. Its recognized antigen is unknown. No clone much larger than this one lies a single base away; base qualities are absent. The immunoSEQ Assay, a bias-controlled multiplex PCR, was used to amplify TCRbeta CDR3 regions from genomic DNA. The original pipeline was this. The number of nucleated cells in each sample was estimated from the amplification of reference gene primers within the assay. Sequence reads were collapsed and filtered to measure the absolute abundance of every unique TCRbeta CDR3 rearrangement. For each sample, productive Simpson clonality was calculated as the square root of Simpson's diversity index across productive rearrangements. Here the immuneACCESS table is served through TCRdb, limited to in-frame sequences with V and J called. Missing clones are a known gap in these copies; in checked studies unresolved V genes cover under half, and the rest lacks a known reason. The V and J calls and clone size come from that table; D and trimming were worked out from the DNA. Within this sample are 180,000 or so clones, with around 80% of them counted one time only. Of the sample, roughly 6.9% falls within the top ten clones.

This sample is part of a study of blood T cell repertoires in COVID-19 (dated by TCRdb to about 2020). With regard to the full study: The collaborator samples originated in the United States, Italy and Spain and spanned the acute and convalescent phases of COVID-19. The prospective study material was composed of cDNA or gDNA derived from T cells, B-cell-depleted T cells, or PBMCs. Deeply sampled blood TCRbeta repertoires from subjects exposed to, actively infected with, or recovered from COVID-19 were included in the dataset. The repertoires were released in a freely available public database intended as a resource for research on the immune response to SARS-CoV-2. The samples were drawn from the first 160 participants of the ongoing ImmuneRACE study and from over 950 subjects provided by 6 global collaborators. Nearly every sample came with metadata listing a de-identified subject ID, COVID-19 status, age in years and sex. HLA class I and class II types, where available, came from metadata supplied by the sample provider rather than from assay-based typing. The research as a whole found: The quantity of clinical and demographic metadata differed by source and by participant and was supplied without curation.

The collaborating institutions used their own protocols to collect whole blood in K2EDTA tubes. For TCRbeta analysis, collaborators shipped samples in one of three forms: frozen whole blood, isolated PBMCs, or DNA extracted from either of those sample types. Relative to germline, V is missing 0 bases and J is missing 11 bases, with 12 bases of the junction outside any gene match. CDR3 length: 15 amino acids, cysteine to phenylalanine. Left in the record is the CDR3 DNA by itself, 45 bases read in frame from the first base. The CDR1 and CDR2 encoded by the germline V gene are SGHRS and YFSETQ. Sequencing input: peripheral blood. The V and J genes are TRBV5-1 and TRBJ1-1; TRBD1 agrees with 8 junctional bases. The TCR comes from a human donor with acute or convalescent COVID-19. The donor label of this sample is uncertain. The CDR3 here reads CASSLDGQGASGAFF. DNA sequence: TGCGCCAGCAGCTTGGATGGACAGGGAGCCTCGGGGGCTTTCTTT.